One sample yielded the 18 T cell receptor beta chains listed below, sequenced in a study of blood T cells in healthy people across ages. Using a J-beta primer mix together with a sample-barcoded 5' primer, a second PCR was run for roughly 6 to 12 cycles. TCRdb used MiXCR to reprocess the 5' RACE reads, holding one entry per CDR3 protein. The table lists about 900,000 distinct CDR3 sequences, under 50% of them singletons, with roughly an eighth in the top ten. Sequenced material: blood. The receptors derive from a man younger than 45 in good health.

J is TRBJ2-2 and V is TRBV7-2, with D possibly being TRBD2 (5 bases). The germline CDR1 and CDR2 sequences are SGHTA and FQGNSA. V was pared by 3 bases and J by 5 bases, with 10 bases between. This CDR3 comprises 14 residues. For the CDR3, the DNA is TGTGCCAGCAGCTTGTCGGGGTCAACCGGGGAGCTGTTTTTT. It specifies CASSLSGSTGELFF.

The genes are TRBV25-1 and TRBJ2-5; D is ambiguous. The CDR3 consists of 13 residues. The V end was cut by 2 bases, the J end by 5 bases, with 9 bases between. The germline CDR1 and CDR2 sequences are MGHDK and SYGVNS. CDR3 bases: TGTGCCAGCAGTGAACGGTCTCGGGAGACCCAGTACTTC. The encoded protein is CASSERSRETQYF.

This chain connects TRBV7-9 to TRBJ2-3; the match to TRBD2 covers 15 bases. CDR3 length: 17 residues. From germline, CDR1 is SEHNR and CDR2 FQNEAQ (reference sequence). J lost 5 bases, V lost 4 bases, and 7 bases had no gene match. The CDR3: CASSSRGLAGGLDTQYF. CDR3 in DNA: TGTGCCAGCAGCTCCCGAGGACTAGCGGGGGGGTTAGATACGCAGTATTTT.

The CDR3 DNA sequence: TGCGCCAGCAGCTGGGAAGGGAACACTGAAGCTTTCTTT. It specifies CASSWEGNTEAFF. The rearrangement links TRBV4-1 to TRBJ1-1, with D hard to call. The CDR3 spans 13 residues. The V end was cut by 5 bases, the J end by 1 base, with 8 bases between. CDR1 and CDR2 (germline): MGHRA, YSYEKL.

V is TRBV14 and J is TRBJ2-4; TRBD1 might be the D (6 bases). The closer fit of TRBJ2-7 to the DNA end suggests the J call may be wrong. The CDR3 consists of 14 residues. CDR1 and CDR2 from the germline V gene are SGHDN and FVKESK. The CDR3 nucleotides are TGTGCCAGCAGCCAAGACCCAGGGGTCTACGAGCAGTACTTC. Its protein product is CASSQDPGVYEQYF.

J is TRBJ2-3 and V is TRBV28, with D unclear. Trimming left V 5 bases short and J 7 bases short, with 10 bases between. The CDR3 covers 12 residues. The germline gives CDR1 MDHEN, CDR2 SYDVKM. As DNA, the CDR3 is TGTGCCAGCAGTCGTCTACAGTATACGCAGTATTTT. It translates to CASSRLQYTQYF.

This clonotype has at least ten counts. V and J are TRBV29-1 and TRBJ1-2; D is undetermined. Between the trimmed V and J ends, which lost 1 base and 7 bases, there was a span of 10 bases. There are 12 residues in the CDR3. Per the germline V gene, CDR1 is SQVTM and CDR2 is ANQGSEA. The CDR3 DNA sequence: TGCAGCGTTGAAGCCCCCCCTAGTGGCTACACCTTC. It translates to CSVEAPPSGYTF.

Worth noting for this clonotype: A single base separates this from a much larger clone, so it may be a read error. The chain recombines TRBV10-3 with TRBJ2-1; 8 bases map to TRBD2. V lost 5 bases, J lost 7 bases, and 7 bases stayed unmatched. Germline V CDR1 and CDR2: ENHRY, SYGVKD. The length of the CDR3 is 14 residues. The CDR3, as DNA: TGTGCCATCAGTACGCCACGGGGGGGAAATGAGCAGTTCTTC. The encoded protein is CAISTPRGGNEQFF.

The rearrangement uses TRBV5-1 and TRBJ2-7; possibly TRBD1 for D (5 bases). Trimming cost V 4 bases and J 5 bases, with 10 bases left between them. This CDR3 spans 12 amino acids. In germline, CDR1 is SGHRS, CDR2 YFSETQ. CDR3 sequence (DNA): TGCGCCAGCAGCCCGGACAAGAACGAGCAGTACTTC. Translating it yields CASSPDKNEQYF.

V and J are TRBV29-1 and TRBJ2-3; 7 bases agree with TRBD1. J gave up 4 bases and V 4 bases, and 8 bases lay outside the gene matches. Germline CDR1 SQVTM, CDR2 ANQGSEA. The CDR3 contains 14 residues. The CDR3 DNA sequence: TGCAGCGTTGGGGACAGAGGTCGTGCAGATACGCAGTATTTT. This gives the protein CSVGDRGRADTQYF.

The genes are TRBV3-1 and TRBJ1-1; D is perhaps TRBD1 (6 bases). CDR1 LGHDT and CDR2 YNNKEL come from the germline V gene (reference sequence). Trimming removed 1 base from V and 8 bases from J, with 20 bases in between. The CDR3 has 16 amino acids. The DNA for the CDR3 is TGTGCCAGCAGCCAAGCCCAAGGGGGACGGACAACCGAAGCTTTCTTT. It codes for CASSQAQGGRTTEAFF.

The CDR3 here is CASSEFSEDTQYF. The DNA of the CDR3 is TGTGCCAGCAGTGAATTCAGCGAGGATACGCAGTATTTT. The chain combines TRBV6-1 with TRBJ2-3; D remains unclear. The CDR3 is 13 residues long. Germline assignment: CDR1 MNHNS and CDR2 SASEGT. Trimming left V 2 bases short and J 6 bases short, with 9 bases between.

This clonotype was picked up many times. The rearrangement links TRBV7-9 to TRBJ2-5; 9 positions agree with TRBD1. Germline V gene data show CDR1 as SEHNR and CDR2 as FQNEAQ (reference sequence). Trimming at V came to 1 base and at J to 7 bases, leaving 7 bases not matched to a gene. The CDR3 is 15 amino acids. CDR3 residues: CASSLERTGDGTQYF. CDR3 DNA sequence: TGTGCCAGCAGCTTAGAGCGGACAGGGGACGGGACCCAGTACTTC.

In this sample, this clonotype turned up once. The J gene is TRBJ1-2, the V gene TRBV7-9, with unresolved D. The germline CDR1 and CDR2 sequences are SEHNR and FQNEAQ (reference sequence). The CDR3 is made up of 13 amino acids. V was shortened by 5 bases and J by 7 bases, with 14 bases between the two germline ends. The CDR3 loop reads CASSPGRVSGYTF. For the CDR3, the DNA is TGTGCCAGCAGCCCTGGGAGGGTGAGTGGCTACACCTTC. Drawing the rest from reference TRBV7-9 and TRBJ1-2, the complete variable domain is DTGVSQNPRHKITKRGQNVTFRCDPISEHNRLYWYRQTLGQGPEFLTYFQNEAQLEKSRLLSDRFSAERPKGSFSTLEIQRTEQGDSAMYLCASSPGRVSGYTFGSGTRLTVV.

The chain combines TRBV7-8 with TRBJ2-7, with D possibly TRBD2 on 5 matching bases. Germline V gene lookup returns CDR1 SGHVS and CDR2 FQNEAQ. The CDR3 covers 15 residues. V was cut by 8 bases and J by 0 bases, with 17 bases left in between. CDR3 sequence: CASYPRTGSSYEQYF. The CDR3 nucleotides read TGTGCCAGCTACCCCCGGACTGGGAGCTCCTACGAGCAGTACTTC.

About this clonotype itself: A read error may produce the germline difference seen at one junction end. The rearrangement uses TRBV7-7 and TRBJ2-5; maybe TRBD1 (6 bases). CDR3 length: 16 amino acids. Per germline, CDR1 SSHAT and CDR2 FNYEAQ (reference sequence). CDR3 residues: CASSLVPRTQGETQYF. The CDR3 DNA reads as TGTGCTAGCAGCTTAGTTCCGAGGACACAGGGAGAGACCCAGTACTTC.

This clonotype was recorded at least ten times. This chain uses TRBV9 with TRBJ2-5, with D unclear. CDR1 is SGDLS, CDR2 YYNGEE, per germline. V lost 0 bases to trimming and J lost 4 bases, with 19 bases between them. This CDR3 is built from 17 residues. The CDR3 protein is CASSVGSGRYLSETQYF. For the CDR3, the DNA is TGTGCCAGCAGCGTAGGTTCAGGACGATACCTCTCAGAGACCCAGTACTTC.

The chain carries TRBV7-2 and TRBJ2-5; D perhaps matches TRBD1 (6 bases). The CDR3 totals 14 residues. V gave up 8 bases and J gave up 1 base, with 14 bases separating them. CDR1 SGHTA and CDR2 FQGNSA come from the germline V gene. CDR3 sequence (DNA): TGTGCCAGCTCTGCCGGGACAAGCCAAGAGACCCAGTACTTC. Protein product: CASSAGTSQETQYF.